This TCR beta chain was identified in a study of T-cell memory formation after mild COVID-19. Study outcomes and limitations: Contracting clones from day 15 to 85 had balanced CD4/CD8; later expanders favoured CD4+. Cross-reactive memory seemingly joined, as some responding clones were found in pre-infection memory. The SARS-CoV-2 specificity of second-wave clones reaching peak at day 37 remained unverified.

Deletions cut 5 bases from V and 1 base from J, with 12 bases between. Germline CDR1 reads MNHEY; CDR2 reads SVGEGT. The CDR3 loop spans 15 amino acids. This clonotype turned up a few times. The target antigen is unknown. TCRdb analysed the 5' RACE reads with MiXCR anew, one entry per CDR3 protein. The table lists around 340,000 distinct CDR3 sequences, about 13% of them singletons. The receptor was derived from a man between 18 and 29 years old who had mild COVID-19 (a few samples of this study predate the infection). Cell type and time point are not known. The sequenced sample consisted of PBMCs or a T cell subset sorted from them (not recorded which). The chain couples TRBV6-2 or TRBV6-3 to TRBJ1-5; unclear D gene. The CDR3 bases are TGTGCCAGCAGTACCCTCGACCGGAGCAATCAGCCCCAGCATTTT. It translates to CASSTLDRSNQPQHF.